The entry below describes one T cell receptor beta chain. CDR3 length: 14 amino acids. Germline-derived CDR1 and CDR2 are SGHAT and FQNNGV. V lost 5 bases and J lost 5, with 15 bases in between. This sample was included in a study of Ad26.COV2.S vaccination and SARS-CoV-2 variants. Stated treatment: approximately 18 received Ad26.COV2.S at low or high dose, single or two shots; about 5 received placebo; per-sample allocation not given. Samples were taken on day 63 after the first vaccine or placebo injection. Libraries were prepared by immunoSEQ multiplex PCR; TCRdb keeps only in-frame clonotypes and omits some of them. The sample records fewer than 900,000 clones, more than 70% being singletons.

The rearrangement uses TRBV11-2 and TRBJ2-5; the D is unclear. Here the sequenced sample was peripheral blood, taken in a trial of Ad26.COV2.S vaccine versus placebo. The origin of this receptor is a person between 18 and 59 years old who received the Ad26.COV2.S COVID-19 vaccine or a placebo. The CDR3 loop is CASSAIPSVETQYF. The CDR3, as DNA: TGTGCCAGCAGCGCCATCCCCAGTGTGGAGACCCAGTACTTC.